A single sample is the source of the 8 T cell receptor beta chains below, sequenced in a study of blood T cell repertoires in COVID-19. The data were produced by immunoSEQ multiplex PCR, yet TCRdb's version contains in-frame clones alone and is incomplete. The sample yields around 200,000 clones, almost 90% seen once. Sequenced: peripheral blood. These TCRs come from a man aged 18 to 30 with active or convalescent COVID-19.

The gene calls are TRBV6-5 and TRBJ1-6; weak D call: TRBD1 (5 bases). V dropped 6 bases and J dropped 9 bases, with 18 bases sitting between them. The CDR3 runs to 15 residues. CDR1 and CDR2 from the germline V gene are MNHEY and SVGAGI. The CDR3 is CASRLLGQGGSPLHF. CDR3 in DNA: TGTGCCAGCAGGTTACTAGGGCAGGGAGGTTCACCCCTCCACTTT.

The chain employs TRBV28 and TRBJ1-1, with TRBD1 matching 12 bases. Germline trimming cut 6 bases from V and 1 base from J; bases unmatched to any gene: 15. The CDR3 has 19 amino acids. Germline CDR1 reads MDHEN; CDR2 reads SYDVKM. The CDR3 loop reads CASSSTWDRGRFRNTEAFF. CDR3 DNA sequence: TGTGCCAGCAGCTCTACTTGGGACAGGGGGCGCTTTCGGAACACTGAAGCTTTCTTT.

V is TRBV21-1 and J is TRBJ1-2. TRBV21-1 is a recognized pseudogene. This CDR3 has 14 amino acids. The CDR3 loop is CASSKVGGACGYTF. The CDR3 DNA sequence: TGTGCCAGCAGCAAGGTTGGGGGGGCCTGTGGCTACACCTTC.

The J gene is TRBJ1-4, the V gene TRBV15; possibly TRBD1 for D (5 bases). This CDR3 has 16 residues. Germline V gives CDR1 LNHNV, CDR2 YYDKDF (reference sequence). With 0 bases removed from V and 5 bases from J, the gap between germline ends came to 13 bases. CDR3 coding DNA: TGTGCCACCAGCAGAGATCGTGGGCAGGGAAATGAAAAACTGTTTTTT. The encoded protein is CATSRDRGQGNEKLFF.

The rearrangement links TRBV6-1 to TRBJ2-1; D remains unclear. CDR1 is MNHNS and CDR2 is SASEGT in the germline V gene. The CDR3 is made up of 12 amino acids. V dropped 2 bases and J dropped 5 bases, with 4 bases sitting between them. The CDR3 loop reads CASSESNNEQFF. The CDR3 region has the DNA TGTGCCAGCAGTGAATCTAACAATGAGCAGTTCTTC.

The sample holds one count of this clone. V is TRBV12-3 or TRBV12-4 and J is TRBJ2-4; D unresolved. Trimming took 1 base from V and 11 from J, leaving 6 bases between them. The CDR3 runs to 11 residues. The CDR3 region has the DNA TGTGCCAGCAGTTTAGGAGTTCTTCAGTACTTC. It yields the protein CASSLGVLQYF.

The chain couples TRBV7-9 to TRBJ1-1; D may be TRBD1 (5 bases). Per germline, CDR1 SEHNR and CDR2 FQNEAQ (reference sequence). This CDR3 spans 13 amino acids. Trimming removed 2 bases at V and 4 bases at J, with 8 bases between. CDR3: CASSLNGGTEAFF. In DNA, the CDR3 is TGTGCCAGCAGCTTAAACGGGGGCACTGAAGCTTTCTTT. Based on the CDR3 plus reference TRBV7-9 and TRBJ1-1, the full variable domain is DTGVSQNPRHKITKRGQNVTFRCDPISEHNRLYWYRQTLGQGPEFLTYFQNEAQLEKSRLLSDRFSAERPKGSFSTLEIQRTEQGDSAMYLCASSLNGGTEAFFGQGTRLTVV.

This clone was picked up many times. The genes are TRBV9 and TRBJ2-7, with D perhaps matching TRBD2 (5 bases). CDR1 SGDLS and CDR2 YYNGEE come from the germline V gene. The CDR3 is made up of 15 amino acids. V dropped 0 bases and J dropped 4 bases, with 14 bases sitting between them. The CDR3 reads CASSVGSSLSYEQYF. The CDR3 coding sequence is TGTGCCAGCAGCGTAGGGTCTAGCCTAAGTTACGAGCAGTACTTC. Complete variable domain (other parts from reference TRBV9 and TRBJ2-7): DSGVTQTPKHLITATGQRVTLRCSPRSGDLSVYWYQQSLDQGLQFLIQYYNGEERAKGNILERFSAQQFPDLHSELNLSSLELGDSALYFCASSVGSSLSYEQYFGPGTRLTVT.